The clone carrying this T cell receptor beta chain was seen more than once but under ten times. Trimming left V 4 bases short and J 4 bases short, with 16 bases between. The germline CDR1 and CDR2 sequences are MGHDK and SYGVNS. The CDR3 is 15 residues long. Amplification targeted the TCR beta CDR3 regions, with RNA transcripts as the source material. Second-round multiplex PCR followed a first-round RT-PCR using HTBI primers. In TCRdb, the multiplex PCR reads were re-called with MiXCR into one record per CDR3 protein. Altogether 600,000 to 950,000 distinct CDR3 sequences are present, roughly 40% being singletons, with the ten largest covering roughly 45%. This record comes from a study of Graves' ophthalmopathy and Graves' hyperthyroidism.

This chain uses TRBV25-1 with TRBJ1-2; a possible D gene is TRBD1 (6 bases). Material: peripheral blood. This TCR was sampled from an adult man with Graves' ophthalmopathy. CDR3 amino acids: CASSVEGHRGYGYTF. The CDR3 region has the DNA TGTGCCAGCAGTGTGGAGGGACACCGAGGCTATGGCTACACCTTC.